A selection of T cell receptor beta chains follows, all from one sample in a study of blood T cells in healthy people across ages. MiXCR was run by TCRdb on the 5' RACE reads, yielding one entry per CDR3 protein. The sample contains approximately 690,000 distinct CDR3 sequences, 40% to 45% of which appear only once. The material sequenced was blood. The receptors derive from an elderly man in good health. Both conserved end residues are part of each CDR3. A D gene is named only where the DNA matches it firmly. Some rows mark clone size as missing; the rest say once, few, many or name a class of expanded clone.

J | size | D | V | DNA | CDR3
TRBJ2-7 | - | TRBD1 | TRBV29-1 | TGCAGCGCCCACCCAGGACAGGGCGGCGAGCAGTACTTC | CSAHPGQGGEQYF
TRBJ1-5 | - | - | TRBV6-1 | TGTGCCAGCGAGGGGGTAGTCAATCAGCCCCAGCATTTT | CASEGVVNQPQHF
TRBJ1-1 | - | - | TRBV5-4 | TGTGCCAGCAGCTCTACTCGGGACACCAACACTGAAGCTTTCTTT | CASSSTRDTNTEAFF
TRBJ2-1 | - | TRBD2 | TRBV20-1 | TGCAGTGTTGGGACTAGCGGGAGTTATGAGCAGTTCTTC | CSVGTSGSYEQFF
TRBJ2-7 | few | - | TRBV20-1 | TGCAGTGCTAGAGAGGGCGACACCTGGCAGTACTTC | CSAREGDTWQYF
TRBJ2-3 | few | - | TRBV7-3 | TGTGCCAGCAGCTTAAACAGCGGCACGCAGTATTTT | CASSLNSGTQYF
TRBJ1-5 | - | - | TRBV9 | TGTGCCAGCAGCGTTGAAGCCTCCAATCAGCCCCAGCATTTT | CASSVEASNQPQHF
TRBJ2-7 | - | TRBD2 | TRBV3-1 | TGTGCCAGCAGCCAAGGCGAGACTAGCAGCTGCGAGCAGTACTTC | CASSQGETSSCEQYF
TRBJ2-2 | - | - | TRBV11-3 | TGTGCCAGCAGCCCCCATCCGACACTGAACACCGGGGAGCTGTTTTTT | CASSPHPTLNTGELFF
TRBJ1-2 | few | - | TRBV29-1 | TGCAGCGTTGATTTGGGACAAATCCCGAACTATGGCTACACCTTC | CSVDLGQIPNYGYTF
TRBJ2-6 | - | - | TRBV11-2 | TGTGCCAGCAGCCCAAGGGTGGGGACTCTTACCGCTAACTCTGGGGCCAACGTCCTGACTTTC | CASSPRVGTLTANSGANVLTF
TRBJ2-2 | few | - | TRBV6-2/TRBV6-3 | TGTGCCAGCCGATCCACCGGGGAGCTGTTTTTT | CASRSTGELFF
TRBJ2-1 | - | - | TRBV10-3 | TGTGCCATCAGTGAGGTGCAGGGCAATGAGCAGTTCTTC | CAISEVQGNEQFF
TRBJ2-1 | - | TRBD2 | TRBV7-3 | TGTGCCACGGGGGGGCAGGGCGTGAATGAGCAGTTCTTC | CATGGQGVNEQFF
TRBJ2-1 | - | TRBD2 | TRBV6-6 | TGTGCCAGCAGTTACTCGACCGGCCGGGGGGATGAGCAGTTCTTC | CASSYSTGRGDEQFF
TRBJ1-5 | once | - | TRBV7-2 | TGTGCCAGCAGCCACTACAGCCAGAATCAGCCCCAGCATTTT | CASSHYSQNQPQHF
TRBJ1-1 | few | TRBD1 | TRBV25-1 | TGTGCCAGCAGGATTACGACAGGGATGAACACTGAAGCTTTCTTT | CASRITTGMNTEAFF
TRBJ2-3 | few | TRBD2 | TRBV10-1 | TGCGCCAGCAGTGAAGTGTGGCGGGGGGGCGGAGATACGCAGTATTTT | CASSEVWRGGGDTQYF
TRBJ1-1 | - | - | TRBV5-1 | TGCGCCAGCAGCTTGGAACAGGGAGGTTACACTGAAGCTTTCTTT | CASSLEQGGYTEAFF
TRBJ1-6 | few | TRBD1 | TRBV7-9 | TGTGCCAGCAGCCCCCAGACAGGGAGGGCCTCGAGCTCCTATAATTCACCCCTCCACTTT | CASSPQTGRASSSYNSPLHF
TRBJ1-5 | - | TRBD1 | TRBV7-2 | TGTGCCAGCAGCCTAAACAAGGGGGGGACAGTTAGCAATCAGCCCCAGCATTTT | CASSLNKGGTVSNQPQHF
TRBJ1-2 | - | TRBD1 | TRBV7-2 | TGTGCCAGCAGCCTGTCGGCCCCAGGGGGCTATGGCTACACCTTC | CASSLSAPGGYGYTF
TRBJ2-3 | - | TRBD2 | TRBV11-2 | TGTGCCAGCAGCCCAGACCCACCCGGCGGGAGTGGGACAGATACGCAGTATTTT | CASSPDPPGGSGTDTQYF
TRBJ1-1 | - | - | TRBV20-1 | TGCAGTGCTAGAGGTGAGGGTTCGAACACTGAAGCTTTCTTT | CSARGEGSNTEAFF
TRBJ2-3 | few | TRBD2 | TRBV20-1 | TGCAGTGCAAACGGACTAGAGGGGAGAGATACGCAGTATTTT | CSANGLEGRDTQYF
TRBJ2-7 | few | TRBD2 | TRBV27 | TGTGCCAGCAGTTTTATCCCCCGTTTCCAGCGGGAGGTGTACGAGCAGTACTTC | CASSFIPRFQREVYEQYF
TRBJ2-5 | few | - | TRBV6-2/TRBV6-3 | TGTGCCAGCAGTTCTATCGGAGAGACCCAGTACTTC | CASSSIGETQYF
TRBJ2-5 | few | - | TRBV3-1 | TGTGCCAGCAGCCAAGATCGGAAGACCCAGTACTTC | CASSQDRKTQYF
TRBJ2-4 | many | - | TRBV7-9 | TGTGCCAGCAGCTTAGTAAGCTCGAACATTCAGTACTTC | CASSLVSSNIQYF
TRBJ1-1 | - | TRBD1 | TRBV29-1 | TGCAGCGTTTCGCGACAGGGACGAACTGAAGCTTTCTTT | CSVSRQGRTEAFF